These 10 T cell receptor beta chains originate from one sample sequenced in a study of blood T cell repertoires in COVID-19. Produced via immunoSEQ multiplex PCR; TCRdb's table is partial and in-frame only. Among under 250,000 clones listed, around 90% were seen once. The sample was peripheral blood. All receptors derive from a man younger than 30 with active or convalescent COVID-19.

This clone occurred a few times. The genes are TRBV6-2 or TRBV6-3 and TRBJ2-1; 10 bases map to TRBD2. Germline-derived CDR1 and CDR2 are MNHEY and SVGEGT. Trimming at V came to 4 bases and at J to 4 bases, leaving 4 bases not matched to a gene. The CDR3 runs 15 residues. CDR3 sequence (DNA): TGTGCCAGCAGTTTGGAGACTAGCGGGTACAATGAGCAGTTCTTC. It encodes CASSLETSGYNEQFF.

V usage is TRBV7-2 and J usage is TRBJ2-7; 8 bases are a match to TRBD2. Losses at the gene ends were 5 bases for V and 3 bases for J; bases not matched to a gene: 15. The germline gives CDR1 SGHTA, CDR2 FQGNSA. CDR3 length: 17 amino acids. CDR3 in DNA: TGTGCCAGCAGCCCAAGCGCGGGGGGACAAGGATACTACGAGCAGTACTTC. Translation: CASSPSAGGQGYYEQYF.

This chain joins TRBV5-6 and TRBJ2-7; tentatively, D is TRBD2 (5 bases). In germline, CDR1 is SGHDT, CDR2 YYEEEE. This CDR3 spans 14 amino acids. V gave up 4 bases and J gave up 3 bases, with 14 bases separating them. DNA for the CDR3: TGTGCCAGCAGCCCGGATGTACGGGGCTACGAGCAGTACTTC. It specifies CASSPDVRGYEQYF.

The chain links TRBV28 to TRBJ1-6, with 9 bases that match TRBD1. Germline assignment: CDR1 MDHEN and CDR2 SYDVKM. The CDR3 loop spans 15 amino acids. Trimming at V came to 6 bases and at J to 2 bases, leaving 2 bases not matched to a gene. The CDR3 nucleotides read TGTGCCAGCAGGAGGGACAGGGCCTATAATTCACCCCTCCACTTT. Amino acids: CASRRDRAYNSPLHF.

This chain links TRBV28 with TRBJ1-2; TRBD1 agrees at 9 bases. Per the germline V gene, CDR1 is MDHEN and CDR2 is SYDVKM. The trim removed 6 bases at V and 8 bases at J, leaving 10 bases unmatched. This CDR3 has 14 amino acids. The CDR3 DNA sequence: TGTGCCAGCAGACCCCCGGGACAGGGTGGCGGCTACACCTTC. It translates to CASRPPGQGGGYTF.

The chain joins TRBV9 to TRBJ2-1; D not resolved. Germline V gene lookup returns CDR1 SGDLS and CDR2 YYNGEE. V lost 3 bases to trimming and J lost 1 base, with 8 bases between them. The CDR3 is made up of 14 amino acids. CDR3 region: CASSDAGSYNEQFF. The CDR3 nucleotides read TGTGCCAGCAGCGACGCAGGTTCCTACAATGAGCAGTTCTTC.

The chain carries TRBV19 and TRBJ1-1; D remains unclear. V lost 3 bases to trimming and J lost 5 bases, with 19 bases between them. This CDR3 region has 16 residues. CDR1 and CDR2 (germline): LNHDA, SQIVND (reference sequence). The CDR3 loop reads CASSMEGGFRGTEAFF. Here the CDR3 DNA reads TGTGCCAGTAGTATGGAAGGCGGTTTTCGAGGGACTGAAGCTTTCTTT.

The chain has TRBV28 and TRBJ1-2; possible D gene TRBD1, 5 bases. Per the germline V gene, CDR1 is MDHEN and CDR2 is SYDVKM. This CDR3 has 13 residues. V lost 6 bases and J 4 bases, leaving 12 bases between the germline ends. The CDR3 sequence: CASSRYDSYGYTF. CDR3 bases: TGTGCCAGCAGCCGGTATGACAGCTATGGCTACACCTTC.

CDR3 residues: CAISPWDREGHGELFF. For the CDR3, the DNA is TGTGCCATCAGTCCTTGGGACAGGGAGGGCCACGGGGAGCTGTTTTTT. This sequence joins TRBV10-3 and TRBJ2-2; the match to TRBD1 covers 9 bases. V was pared by 5 bases and J by 7 bases, with 11 bases of the junction left unmatched. This CDR3 spans 16 amino acids. CDR1 and CDR2 (germline): ENHRY, SYGVKD.

The chain has TRBV27 and TRBJ1-6; a possible D gene is TRBD1 (6 bases). Germline V gives CDR1 MNHEY, CDR2 SMNVEV (reference sequence). V shed 7 bases and J shed 7 bases, with 20 bases lying between them. This CDR3 has 16 residues. The CDR3 DNA sequence: TGTGCCAGCACAAACAGACAGTTAGGGGGAAATTCACCCCTCCACTTT. It encodes CASTNRQLGGNSPLHF.